This TCR beta chain was found in a study of CD8+CD57+ T cells in acquired aplastic anemia. About the research overall: 3 to 4 ug was the average amount of DNA from sorted CD4+ and CD8+ cells. Where healthy donors were concerned, CD4+ cells averaged approximately 11 million reads. The study, taken as a whole, reports: The same twenty-nine CD8+ CDR3 sequences occurred in patients and in controls. Patients showed no significant difference from controls in CD8+ Simpson's diversity.

This clonotype was found many times. Its antigen is undetermined. According to the study, genomic DNA was the template for TCR beta VDJ and CDR3 profiling. In TCRdb, the reads were re-called with MiXCR into one record per CDR3 protein. The sample shows roughly 130,000 distinct CDR3 sequences, 40% to 60% of them seen only once. Sequencing was carried out using sorted CD4+, CD8+, or CD8+CD57+ T cells (not recorded which) from PBMCs. The receptor was isolated from a human donor in good health, serving as a control.

The CDR3 reads CASTGPRVSDTQYF. In nucleotides, the CDR3 is TGTGCCAGCACCGGACCGAGGGTTTCCGATACGCAGTATTTT. The V and J genes are TRBV25-1 and TRBJ2-3; possibly TRBD2 for D (5 bases). Germline CDR1 reads MGHDK; CDR2 reads SYGVNS. Trimming stripped 7 bases from V and 6 bases from J, with 17 bases between. The CDR3 is made up of 14 amino acids.